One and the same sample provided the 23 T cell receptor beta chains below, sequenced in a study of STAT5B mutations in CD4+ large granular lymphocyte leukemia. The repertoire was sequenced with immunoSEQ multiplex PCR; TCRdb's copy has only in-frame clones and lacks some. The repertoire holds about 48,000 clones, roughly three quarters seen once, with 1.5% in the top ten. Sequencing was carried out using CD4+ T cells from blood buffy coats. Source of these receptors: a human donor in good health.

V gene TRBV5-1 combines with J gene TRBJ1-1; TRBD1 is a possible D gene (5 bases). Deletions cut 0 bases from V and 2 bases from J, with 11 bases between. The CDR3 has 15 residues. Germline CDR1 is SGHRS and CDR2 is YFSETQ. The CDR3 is CASSLVLQGNTEAFF. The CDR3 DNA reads TGCGCCAGCAGCTTGGTTCTCCAGGGAAACACTGAAGCTTTCTTT.

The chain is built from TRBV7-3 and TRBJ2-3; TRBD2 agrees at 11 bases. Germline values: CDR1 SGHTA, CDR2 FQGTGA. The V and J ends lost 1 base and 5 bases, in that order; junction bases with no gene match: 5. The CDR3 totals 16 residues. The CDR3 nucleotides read TGTGCCAGCAGCTTAAGGCCTAGCGGGGGGCAAGATACGCAGTATTTT. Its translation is CASSLRPSGGQDTQYF.

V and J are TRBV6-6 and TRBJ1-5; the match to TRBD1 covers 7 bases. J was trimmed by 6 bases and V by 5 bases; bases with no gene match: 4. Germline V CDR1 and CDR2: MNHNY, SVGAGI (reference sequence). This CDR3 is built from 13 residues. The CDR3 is CASSTGAGQPQHF. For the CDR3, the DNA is TGTGCCAGCAGTACAGGGGCGGGTCAGCCCCAGCATTTT.

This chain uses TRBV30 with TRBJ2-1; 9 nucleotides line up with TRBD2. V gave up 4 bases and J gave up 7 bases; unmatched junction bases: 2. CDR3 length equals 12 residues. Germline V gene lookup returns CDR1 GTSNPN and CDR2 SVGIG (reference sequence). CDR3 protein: CAWKGLANEQFF. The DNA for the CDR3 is TGTGCCTGGAAAGGACTAGCGAATGAGCAGTTCTTC.

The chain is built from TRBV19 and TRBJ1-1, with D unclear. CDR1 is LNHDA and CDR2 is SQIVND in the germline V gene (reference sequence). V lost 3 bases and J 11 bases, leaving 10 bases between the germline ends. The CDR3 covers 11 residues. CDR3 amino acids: CASSILGSAFF. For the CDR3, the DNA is TGTGCCAGTAGTATTTTGGGGAGCGCTTTCTTT.

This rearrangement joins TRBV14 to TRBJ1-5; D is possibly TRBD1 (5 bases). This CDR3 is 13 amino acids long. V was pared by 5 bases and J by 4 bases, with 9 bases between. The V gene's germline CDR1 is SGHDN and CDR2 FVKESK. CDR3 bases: TGTGCCAGCAGCTTTGGGGGGAATCAGCCCCAGCATTTT. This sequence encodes CASSFGGNQPQHF.

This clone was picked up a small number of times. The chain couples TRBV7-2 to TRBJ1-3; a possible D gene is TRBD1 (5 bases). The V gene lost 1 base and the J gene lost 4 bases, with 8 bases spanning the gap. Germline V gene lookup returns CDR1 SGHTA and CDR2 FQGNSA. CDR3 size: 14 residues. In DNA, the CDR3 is TGTGCCAGCAGCTTAGGGGGGGTAGGAAACACCATATATTTT. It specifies CASSLGGVGNTIYF.

The CDR3 region is CASSLGQGRGNTIYF. CDR3 in DNA: TGTGCCAGCAGCTTGGGACAGGGACGTGGAAACACCATATATTTT. This chain links TRBV7-2 with TRBJ1-3; 9 nucleotides match TRBD1. The V and J ends lost 3 bases and 3 bases, in that order; junction bases with no gene match: 3. Germline lookup yields CDR1 SGHTA and CDR2 FQGNSA. This CDR3 comprises 15 residues.

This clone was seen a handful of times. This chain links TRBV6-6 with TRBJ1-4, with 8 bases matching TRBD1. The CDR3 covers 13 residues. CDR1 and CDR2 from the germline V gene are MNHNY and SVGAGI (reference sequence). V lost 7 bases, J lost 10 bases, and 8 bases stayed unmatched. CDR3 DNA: TGTGCCAGCACCTCCGGGACAGGTAGAAAACTGTTTTTT. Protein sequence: CASTSGTGRKLFF.

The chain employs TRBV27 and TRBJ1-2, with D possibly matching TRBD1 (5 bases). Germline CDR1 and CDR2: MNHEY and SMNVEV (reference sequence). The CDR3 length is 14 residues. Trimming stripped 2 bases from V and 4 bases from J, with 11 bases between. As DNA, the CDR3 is TGTGCCAGCAGTTTAGAGTCAGGGACCTATGGCTACACCTTC. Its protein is CASSLESGTYGYTF.

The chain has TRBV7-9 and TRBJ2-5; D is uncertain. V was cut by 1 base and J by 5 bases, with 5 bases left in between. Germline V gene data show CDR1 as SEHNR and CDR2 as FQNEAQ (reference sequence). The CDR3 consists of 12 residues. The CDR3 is CASSLGLETQYF. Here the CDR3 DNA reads TGTGCCAGCAGCTTAGGCCTGGAGACCCAGTACTTC.

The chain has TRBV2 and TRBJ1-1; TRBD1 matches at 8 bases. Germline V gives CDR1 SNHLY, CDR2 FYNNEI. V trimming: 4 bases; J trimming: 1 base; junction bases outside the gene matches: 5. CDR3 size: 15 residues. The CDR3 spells CASSVQGVTNTEAFF. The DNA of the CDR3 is TGTGCCAGCAGTGTACAGGGGGTAACGAACACTGAAGCTTTCTTT.

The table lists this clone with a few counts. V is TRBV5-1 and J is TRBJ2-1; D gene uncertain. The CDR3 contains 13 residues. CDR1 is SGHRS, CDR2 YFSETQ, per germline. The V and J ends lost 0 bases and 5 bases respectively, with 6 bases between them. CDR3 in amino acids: CASSLGVNNEQFF. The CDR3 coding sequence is TGCGCCAGCAGCTTGGGTGTTAACAATGAGCAGTTCTTC.

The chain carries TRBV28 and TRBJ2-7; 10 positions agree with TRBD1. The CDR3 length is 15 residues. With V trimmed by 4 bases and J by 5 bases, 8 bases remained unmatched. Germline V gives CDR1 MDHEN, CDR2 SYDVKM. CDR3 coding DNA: TGTGCCAGCAGTTCCCCGGGACAGGGGTCGAACGAGCAGTACTTC. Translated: CASSSPGQGSNEQYF.

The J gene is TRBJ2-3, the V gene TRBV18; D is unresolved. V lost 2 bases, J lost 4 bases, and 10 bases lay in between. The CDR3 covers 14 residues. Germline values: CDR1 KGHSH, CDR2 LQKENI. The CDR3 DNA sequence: TGTGCCAGCTCACCAGGCGCTATGGCAGATACGCAGTATTTT. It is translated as CASSPGAMADTQYF. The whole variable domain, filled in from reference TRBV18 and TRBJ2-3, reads NAGVMQNPRHLVRRRGQEARLRCSPMKGHSHVYWYRQLPEEGLKFMVYLQKENIIDESGMPKERFSAEFPKEGPSILRIQQVVRGDSAAYFCASSPGAMADTQYFGPGTRLTVL.

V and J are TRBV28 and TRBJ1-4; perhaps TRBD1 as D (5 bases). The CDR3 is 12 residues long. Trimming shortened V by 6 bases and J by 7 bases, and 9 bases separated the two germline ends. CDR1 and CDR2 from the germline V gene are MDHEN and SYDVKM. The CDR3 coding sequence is TGTGCCAGCAGGGGGCCGGGTGAAAAACTGTTTTTT. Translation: CASRGPGEKLFF.

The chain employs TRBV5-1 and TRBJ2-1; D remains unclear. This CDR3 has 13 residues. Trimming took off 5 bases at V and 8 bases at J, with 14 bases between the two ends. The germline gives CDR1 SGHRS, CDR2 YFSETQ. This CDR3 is CASRGENQDEQFF. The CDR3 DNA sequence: TGCGCCAGCAGAGGCGAAAACCAGGATGAGCAGTTCTTC.

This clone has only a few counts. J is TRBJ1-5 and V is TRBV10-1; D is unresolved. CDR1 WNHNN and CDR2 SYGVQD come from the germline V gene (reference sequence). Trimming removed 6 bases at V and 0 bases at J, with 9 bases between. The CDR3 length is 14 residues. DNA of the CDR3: TGCGCCAGCAGGGGAGGGTATAGCAATCAGCCCCAGCATTTT. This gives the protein CASRGGYSNQPQHF.

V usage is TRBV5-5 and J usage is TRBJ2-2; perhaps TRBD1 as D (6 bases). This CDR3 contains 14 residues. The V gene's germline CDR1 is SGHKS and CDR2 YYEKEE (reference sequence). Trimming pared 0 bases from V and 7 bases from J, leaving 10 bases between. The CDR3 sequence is CASSLAQGYGELFF. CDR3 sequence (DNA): TGTGCCAGCAGCTTGGCCCAGGGGTACGGGGAGCTGTTTTTT.

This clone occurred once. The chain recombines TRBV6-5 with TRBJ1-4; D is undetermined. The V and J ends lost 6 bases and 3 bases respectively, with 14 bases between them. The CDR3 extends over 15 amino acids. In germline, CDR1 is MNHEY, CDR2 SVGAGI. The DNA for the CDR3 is TGTGCCAGCAGCCCCTCTAGGGTTCCTAATGAAAAACTGTTTTTT. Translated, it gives CASSPSRVPNEKLFF.

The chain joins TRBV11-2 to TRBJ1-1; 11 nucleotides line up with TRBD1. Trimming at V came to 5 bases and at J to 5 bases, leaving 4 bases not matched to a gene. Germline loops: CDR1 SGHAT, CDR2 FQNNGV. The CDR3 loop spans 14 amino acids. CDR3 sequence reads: CASSGQGARTEAFF. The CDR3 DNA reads TGTGCCAGCAGCGGACAGGGGGCTCGAACTGAAGCTTTCTTT.

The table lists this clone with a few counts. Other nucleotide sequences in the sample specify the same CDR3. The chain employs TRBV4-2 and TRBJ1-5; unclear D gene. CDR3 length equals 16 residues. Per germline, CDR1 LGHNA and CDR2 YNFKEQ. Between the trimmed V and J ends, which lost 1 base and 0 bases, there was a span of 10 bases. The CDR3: CASSQVAGYSNQPQHF. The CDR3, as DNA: TGTGCCAGCAGCCAAGTCGCAGGCTATAGCAATCAGCCCCAGCATTTT.

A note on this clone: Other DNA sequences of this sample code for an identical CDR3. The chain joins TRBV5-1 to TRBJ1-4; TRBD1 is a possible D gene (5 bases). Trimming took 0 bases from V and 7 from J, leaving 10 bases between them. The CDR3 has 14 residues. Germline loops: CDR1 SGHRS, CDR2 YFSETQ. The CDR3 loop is CASSLGQGGEKLFF. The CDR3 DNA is TGCGCCAGCAGCTTGGGGCAGGGAGGTGAAAAACTGTTTTTT.